This T cell receptor beta chain was identified during a study of breast tumors, draining lymph nodes, adjacent tissues. Axillary draining lymph nodes of breast cancer patients supplied the node samples. Germline CDR1 reads SGHVS; CDR2 reads FQNEAQ. CDR3 length equals 15 residues. The V gene end was trimmed by 3 bases and the J gene end by 4 bases; junction bases not matched to a gene: 6. TCRdb reanalysed the multiplex PCR reads using MiXCR and keeps one entry per CDR3 protein. The table has about 130,000 distinct CDR3 sequences, 21% seen once; the top ten hold 2.2%. This clonotype has a count of ten or more.

The rearrangement uses TRBV7-8 and TRBJ2-1; 7 bases are a match to TRBD1. The sample consisted of axillary lymph node tissue. The sequence was collected from a female donor with breast cancer. Some clones in this sample may be carry-over from other donors' samples. DNA of the CDR3: TGTGCCAGCAGCTTGGGACAGACAGGTTACAATGAGCAGTTCTTC. Amino acids: CASSLGQTGYNEQFF.